The present TCR beta chain was sequenced within a study of cytomegalovirus exposure and HLA in healthy donors. The assay was immunoSEQ multiplex PCR, and TCRdb's table has in-frame clones only and misses some. The data show over 120,000 clones, with less than 95% seen just once and 1.5% to 2% held by the top ten. This CDR3 is built from 15 residues. V shed 1 base and J shed 6 bases, with 15 bases lying between them. Germline-derived CDR1 and CDR2 are SGHDN and FVKESK. The J gene is TRBJ1-2, the V gene TRBV14, with unresolved D. This receptor was taken from a man younger than 35 in good health and CMV-seropositive. The source material was PBMCs. As DNA, the CDR3 is TGTGCCAGCAGCCAAGCTCTCCGCGGAGTTCATGGCTACACCTTC. Its translation: CASSQALRGVHGYTF.